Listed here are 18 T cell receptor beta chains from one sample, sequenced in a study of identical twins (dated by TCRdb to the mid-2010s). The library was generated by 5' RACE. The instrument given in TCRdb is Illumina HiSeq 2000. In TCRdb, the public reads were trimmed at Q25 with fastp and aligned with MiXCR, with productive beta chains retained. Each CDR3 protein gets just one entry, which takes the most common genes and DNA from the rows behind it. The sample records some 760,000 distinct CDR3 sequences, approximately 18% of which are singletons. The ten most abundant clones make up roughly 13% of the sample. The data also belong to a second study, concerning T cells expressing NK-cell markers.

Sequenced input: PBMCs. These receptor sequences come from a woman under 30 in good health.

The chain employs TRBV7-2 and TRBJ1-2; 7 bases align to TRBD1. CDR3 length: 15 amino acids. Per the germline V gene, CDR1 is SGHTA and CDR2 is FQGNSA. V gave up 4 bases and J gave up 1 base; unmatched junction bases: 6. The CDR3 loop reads CASSSRDRVNYGYTF. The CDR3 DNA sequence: TGTGCCAGCAGCTCCCGAGACAGGGTTAACTATGGCTACACCTTC.

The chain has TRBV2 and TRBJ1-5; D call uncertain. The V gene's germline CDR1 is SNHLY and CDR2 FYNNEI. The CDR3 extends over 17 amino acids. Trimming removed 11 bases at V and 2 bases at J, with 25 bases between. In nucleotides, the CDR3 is TGTGCCTTCAGTTATTATTTTGGGCGTGGGGGCAATCAGCCCCAGCATTTT. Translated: CAFSYYFGRGGNQPQHF.

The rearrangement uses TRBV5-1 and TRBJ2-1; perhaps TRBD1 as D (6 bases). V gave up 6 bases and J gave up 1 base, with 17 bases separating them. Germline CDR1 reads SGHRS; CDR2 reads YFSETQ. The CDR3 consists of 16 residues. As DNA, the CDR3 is TGCGCCAGCAACCGGGCTGGACAGATTTCCTACAATGAGCAGTTCTTC. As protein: CASNRAGQISYNEQFF.

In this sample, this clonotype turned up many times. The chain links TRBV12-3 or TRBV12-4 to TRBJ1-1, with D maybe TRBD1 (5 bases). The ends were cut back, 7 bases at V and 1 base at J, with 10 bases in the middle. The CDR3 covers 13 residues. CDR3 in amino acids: CASTTGGNTEAFF. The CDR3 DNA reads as TGTGCCAGCACCACGGGGGGGAACACTGAAGCTTTCTTT.

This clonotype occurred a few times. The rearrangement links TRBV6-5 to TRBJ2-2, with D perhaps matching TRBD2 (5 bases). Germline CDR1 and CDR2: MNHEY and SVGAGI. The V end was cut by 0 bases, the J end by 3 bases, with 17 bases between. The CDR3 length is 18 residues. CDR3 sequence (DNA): TGTGCCAGCAGTTACTCCGGTCTAGCAGGTTTTCACACCGGGGAGCTGTTTTTT. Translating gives CASSYSGLAGFHTGELFF.

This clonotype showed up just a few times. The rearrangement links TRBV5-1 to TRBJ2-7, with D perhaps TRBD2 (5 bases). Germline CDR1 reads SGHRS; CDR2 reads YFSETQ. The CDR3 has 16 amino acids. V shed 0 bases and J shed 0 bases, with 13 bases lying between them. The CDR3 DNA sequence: TGCGCCAGCAGCTTGGGTATGGCGGGTAGCTCCTACGAGCAGTACTTC. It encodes CASSLGMAGSSYEQYF.

The DNA of the CDR3 is TGTGCCAGCAGCTCCCCTCTGGCTAGCGGGAGTAGGGTCTCCTACAATGAGCAGTTCTTC. This sequence encodes CASSSPLASGSRVSYNEQFF. The gene calls are TRBV11-2 and TRBJ2-1; 10 bases align to TRBD2. The CDR3 consists of 20 residues. Trimming removed 4 bases from V and 0 bases from J; junction bases left unmatched: 15. The germline V gene encodes CDR1 SGHAT and CDR2 FQNNGV.

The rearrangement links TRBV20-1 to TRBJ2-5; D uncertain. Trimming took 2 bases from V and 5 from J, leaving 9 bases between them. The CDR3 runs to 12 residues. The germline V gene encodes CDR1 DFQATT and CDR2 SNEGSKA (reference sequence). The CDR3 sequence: CSARSPGETQYF. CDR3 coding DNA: TGCAGTGCTAGAAGTCCCGGCGAGACCCAGTACTTC.

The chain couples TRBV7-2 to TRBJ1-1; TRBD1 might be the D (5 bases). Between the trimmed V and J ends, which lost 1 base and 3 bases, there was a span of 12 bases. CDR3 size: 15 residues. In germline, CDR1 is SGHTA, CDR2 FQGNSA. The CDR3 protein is CASSLGLSGHTEAFF. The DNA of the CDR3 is TGTGCCAGCAGCTTAGGTCTTTCAGGGCACACTGAAGCTTTCTTT.

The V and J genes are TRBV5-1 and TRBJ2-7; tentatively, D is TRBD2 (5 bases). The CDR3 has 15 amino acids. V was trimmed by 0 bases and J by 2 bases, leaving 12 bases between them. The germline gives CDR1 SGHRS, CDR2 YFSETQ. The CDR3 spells CASSLVGGDTYEQYF. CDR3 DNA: TGCGCCAGCAGCTTGGTTGGAGGCGATACCTACGAGCAGTACTTC. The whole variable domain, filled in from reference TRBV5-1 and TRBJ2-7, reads KAGVTQTPRYLIKTRGQQVTLSCSPISGHRSVSWYQQTPGQGLQFLFEYFSETQRNKGNFPGRFSGRQFSNSRSEMNVSTLELGDSALYLCASSLVGGDTYEQYFGPGTRLTVT.

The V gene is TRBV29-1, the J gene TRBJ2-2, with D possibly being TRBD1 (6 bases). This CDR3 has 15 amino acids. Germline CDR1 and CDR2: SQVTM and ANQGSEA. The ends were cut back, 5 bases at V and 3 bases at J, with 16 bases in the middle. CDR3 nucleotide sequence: TGCAGCGTTCTCTCGGCAGGGGCCTACACCGGGGAGCTGTTTTTT. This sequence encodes CSVLSAGAYTGELFF.

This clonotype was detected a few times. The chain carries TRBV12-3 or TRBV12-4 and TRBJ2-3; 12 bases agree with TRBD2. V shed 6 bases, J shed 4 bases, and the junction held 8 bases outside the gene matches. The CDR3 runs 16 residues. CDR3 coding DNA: TGTGCCAGCAGGGCGACTAGCGGGAGCCGCCCAGATACGCAGTATTTT. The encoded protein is CASRATSGSRPDTQYF.

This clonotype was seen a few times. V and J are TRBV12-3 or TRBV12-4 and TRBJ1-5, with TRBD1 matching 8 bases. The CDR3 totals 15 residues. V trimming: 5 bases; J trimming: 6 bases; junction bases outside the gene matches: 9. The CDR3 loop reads CASSPGTGGIQPQHF. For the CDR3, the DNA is TGTGCCAGCAGTCCAGGAACAGGGGGAATTCAGCCCCAGCATTTT.

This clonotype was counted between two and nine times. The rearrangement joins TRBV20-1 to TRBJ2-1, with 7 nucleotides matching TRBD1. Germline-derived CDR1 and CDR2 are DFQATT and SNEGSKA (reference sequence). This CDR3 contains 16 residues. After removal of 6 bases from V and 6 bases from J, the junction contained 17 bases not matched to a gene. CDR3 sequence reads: CSATAPGQRSFNEQFF. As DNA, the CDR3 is TGCAGTGCGACCGCCCCGGGACAGCGGTCATTCAATGAGCAGTTCTTC.

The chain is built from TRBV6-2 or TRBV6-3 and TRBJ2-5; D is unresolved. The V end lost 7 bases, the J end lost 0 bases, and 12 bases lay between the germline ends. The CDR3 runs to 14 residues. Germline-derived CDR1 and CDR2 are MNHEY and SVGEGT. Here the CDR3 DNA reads TGTGCCAGCAAGGGTGATCTTAACCAAGAGACCCAGTACTTC. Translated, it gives CASKGDLNQETQYF.

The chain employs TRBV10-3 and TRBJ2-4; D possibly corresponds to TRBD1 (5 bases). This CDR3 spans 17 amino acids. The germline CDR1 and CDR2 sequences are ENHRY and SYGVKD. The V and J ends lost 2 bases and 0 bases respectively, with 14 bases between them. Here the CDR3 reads CAISELDSTLAKNIQYF. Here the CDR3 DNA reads TGTGCCATCAGTGAGCTTGACAGCACCCTAGCCAAAAACATTCAGTACTTC.

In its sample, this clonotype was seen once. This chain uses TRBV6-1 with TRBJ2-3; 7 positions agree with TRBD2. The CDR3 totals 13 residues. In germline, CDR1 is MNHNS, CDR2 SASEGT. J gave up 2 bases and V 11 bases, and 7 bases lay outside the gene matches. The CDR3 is CAGERDYTDTQYF. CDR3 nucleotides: TGTGCCGGCGAGCGGGACTACACAGATACGCAGTATTTT.

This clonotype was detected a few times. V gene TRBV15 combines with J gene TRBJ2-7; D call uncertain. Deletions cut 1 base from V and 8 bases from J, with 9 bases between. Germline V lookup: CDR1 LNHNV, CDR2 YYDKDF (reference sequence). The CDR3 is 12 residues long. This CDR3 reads CATSRVTGKQYF. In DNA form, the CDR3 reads TGTGCCACCAGCAGAGTGACCGGCAAGCAGTACTTC.